This section outlines one T cell receptor beta chain sequence together with its context. What it binds is not known. These data belong to a study of post-analysis software for immune sequencing data. Unique molecular identifiers were present in the TCR beta cDNA libraries. TCRdb processed the PCR reads anew with MiXCR; each CDR3 protein has one entry. The sample has about 200,000 distinct CDR3 sequences, approximately 30% seen once. The study, taken as a whole, reports: A few TRBV segments (TRBV5-6, TRBV5-1 and TRBV20-1 among them) occurred more frequently in patients than in controls.

V gave up 4 bases and J gave up 3 bases; unmatched junction bases: 15. From germline, CDR1 is MDHEN and CDR2 SYDVKM. The CDR3 is 19 residues long. The TCR originated in a girl aged 2-17 years with multiple sclerosis. V gene TRBV28 combines with J gene TRBJ1-5; 10 nucleotides align to TRBD1. The sequenced material came from blood. CDR3 sequence reads: CASSSPKGTGEGANQPQHF. The CDR3 DNA reads TGTGCCAGCAGTTCACCAAAAGGGACAGGGGAGGGGGCCAATCAGCCCCAGCATTTT.